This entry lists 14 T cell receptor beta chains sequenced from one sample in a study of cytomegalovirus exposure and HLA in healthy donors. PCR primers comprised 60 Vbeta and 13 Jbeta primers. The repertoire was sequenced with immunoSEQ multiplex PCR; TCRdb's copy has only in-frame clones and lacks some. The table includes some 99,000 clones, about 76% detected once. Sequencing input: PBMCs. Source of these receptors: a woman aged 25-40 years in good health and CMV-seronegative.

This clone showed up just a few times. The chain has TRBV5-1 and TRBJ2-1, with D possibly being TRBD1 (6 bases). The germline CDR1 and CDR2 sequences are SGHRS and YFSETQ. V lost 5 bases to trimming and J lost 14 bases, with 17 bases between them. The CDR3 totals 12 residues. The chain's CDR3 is CASSPGQYQKFF. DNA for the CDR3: TGCGCCAGCAGTCCCGGACAGTACCAAAAGTTCTTC.

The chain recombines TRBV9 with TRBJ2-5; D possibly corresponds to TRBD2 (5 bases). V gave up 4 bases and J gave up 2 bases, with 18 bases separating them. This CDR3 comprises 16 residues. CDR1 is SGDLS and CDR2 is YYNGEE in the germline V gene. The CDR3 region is CASSLHPFSAQETQYF. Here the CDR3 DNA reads TGTGCCAGCAGCCTCCACCCGTTTAGCGCTCAAGAGACCCAGTACTTC. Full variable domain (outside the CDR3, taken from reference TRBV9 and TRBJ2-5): DSGVTQTPKHLITATGQRVTLRCSPRSGDLSVYWYQQSLDQGLQFLIQYYNGEERAKGNILERFSAQQFPDLHSELNLSSLELGDSALYFCASSLHPFSAQETQYFGPGTRLLVL.

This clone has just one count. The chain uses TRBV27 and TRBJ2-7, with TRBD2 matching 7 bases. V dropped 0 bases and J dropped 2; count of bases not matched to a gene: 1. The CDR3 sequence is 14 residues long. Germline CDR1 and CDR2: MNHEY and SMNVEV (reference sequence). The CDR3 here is CASSLSGGTYEQYF. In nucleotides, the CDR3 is TGTGCCAGCAGTTTATCGGGGGGGACCTACGAGCAGTACTTC.

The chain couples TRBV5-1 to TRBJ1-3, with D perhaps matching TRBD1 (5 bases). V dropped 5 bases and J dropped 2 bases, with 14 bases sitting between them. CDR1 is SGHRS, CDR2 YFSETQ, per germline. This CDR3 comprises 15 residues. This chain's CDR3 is CASSSQGFAGNTIYF. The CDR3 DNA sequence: TGCGCCAGCAGTTCGCAGGGATTTGCTGGAAACACCATATATTTT.

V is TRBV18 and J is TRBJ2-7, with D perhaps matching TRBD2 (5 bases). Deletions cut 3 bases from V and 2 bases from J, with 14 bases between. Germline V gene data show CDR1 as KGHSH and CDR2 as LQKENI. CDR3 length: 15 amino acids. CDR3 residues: CASSPSPAETYEQYF. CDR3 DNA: TGTGCCAGCTCACCTAGCCCAGCGGAGACCTACGAGCAGTACTTC.

Written as DNA, the CDR3 is TGTGCCAGCAGCTTAACCGGGACAGAGAGCTCCTATAATTCACCCCTCCACTTT. It is translated as CASSLTGTESSYNSPLHF. This chain uses TRBV7-3 with TRBJ1-6, with 7 positions matching TRBD1. CDR3 length: 18 residues. With V trimmed by 0 bases and J by 0 bases, 5 bases remained unmatched. Germline V gene lookup returns CDR1 SGHTA and CDR2 FQGTGA.

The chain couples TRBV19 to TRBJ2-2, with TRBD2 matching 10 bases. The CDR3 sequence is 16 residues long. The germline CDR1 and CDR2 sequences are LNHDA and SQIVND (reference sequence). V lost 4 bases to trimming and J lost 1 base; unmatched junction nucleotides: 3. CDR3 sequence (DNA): TGTGCCAGTAGTACAAGGACTAGCGGGAACACCGGGGAGCTGTTTTTT. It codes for CASSTRTSGNTGELFF.

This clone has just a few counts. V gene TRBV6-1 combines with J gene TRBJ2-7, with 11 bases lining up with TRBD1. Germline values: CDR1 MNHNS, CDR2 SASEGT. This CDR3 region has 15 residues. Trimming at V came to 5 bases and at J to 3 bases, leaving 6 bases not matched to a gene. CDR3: CASSPPGQGGYEQYF. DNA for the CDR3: TGTGCCAGCAGTCCCCCGGGACAGGGGGGCTACGAGCAGTACTTC.

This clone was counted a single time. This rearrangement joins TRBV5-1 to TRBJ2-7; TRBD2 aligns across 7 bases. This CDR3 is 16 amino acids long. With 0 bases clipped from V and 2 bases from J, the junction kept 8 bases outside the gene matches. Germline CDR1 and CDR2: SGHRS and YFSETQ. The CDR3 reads CASSLGGASGPYEQYF. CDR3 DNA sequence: TGCGCCAGCAGCTTGGGCGGGGCTAGCGGTCCCTACGAGCAGTACTTC.

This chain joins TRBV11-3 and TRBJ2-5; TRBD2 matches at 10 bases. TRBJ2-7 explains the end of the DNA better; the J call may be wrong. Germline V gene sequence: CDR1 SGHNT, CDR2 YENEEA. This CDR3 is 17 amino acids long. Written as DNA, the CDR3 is TGTGCCAGCAGCTTACTAGCGGGAGATCCTTCGTCCTACGAGCAGTACTTC. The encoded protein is CASSLLAGDPSSYEQYF.

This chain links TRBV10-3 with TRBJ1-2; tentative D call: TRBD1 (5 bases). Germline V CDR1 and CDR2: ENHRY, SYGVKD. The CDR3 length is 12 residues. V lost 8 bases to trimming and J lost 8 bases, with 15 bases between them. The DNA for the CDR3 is TGTGCCATCGGCGACAGAGATCGAGGCTACACCTTC. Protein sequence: CAIGDRDRGYTF.

This chain's CDR3 is CASSGELGRGYTGELFF. The CDR3 bases are TGTGCCAGTAGTGGGGAGTTGGGCAGGGGATATACCGGGGAGCTGTTTTTT. The chain couples TRBV19 to TRBJ2-2; D is possibly TRBD1 (6 bases). The CDR3 contains 17 residues. CDR1 and CDR2 from the germline V gene are LNHDA and SQIVND (reference sequence). V lost 5 bases and J 5 bases, leaving 21 bases between the germline ends.

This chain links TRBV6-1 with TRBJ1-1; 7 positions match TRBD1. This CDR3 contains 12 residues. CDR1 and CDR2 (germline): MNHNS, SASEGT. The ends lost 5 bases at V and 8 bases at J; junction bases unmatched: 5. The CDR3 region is CASSSGQQEAFF. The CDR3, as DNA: TGTGCCAGCAGTTCGGGACAGCAAGAAGCTTTCTTT.

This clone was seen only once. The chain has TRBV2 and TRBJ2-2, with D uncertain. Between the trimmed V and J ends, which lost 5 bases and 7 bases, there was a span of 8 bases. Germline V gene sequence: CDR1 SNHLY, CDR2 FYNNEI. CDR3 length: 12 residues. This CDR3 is CASSIRIGELFF. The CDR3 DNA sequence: TGTGCCAGCAGTATCAGAATCGGGGAGCTGTTTTTT.